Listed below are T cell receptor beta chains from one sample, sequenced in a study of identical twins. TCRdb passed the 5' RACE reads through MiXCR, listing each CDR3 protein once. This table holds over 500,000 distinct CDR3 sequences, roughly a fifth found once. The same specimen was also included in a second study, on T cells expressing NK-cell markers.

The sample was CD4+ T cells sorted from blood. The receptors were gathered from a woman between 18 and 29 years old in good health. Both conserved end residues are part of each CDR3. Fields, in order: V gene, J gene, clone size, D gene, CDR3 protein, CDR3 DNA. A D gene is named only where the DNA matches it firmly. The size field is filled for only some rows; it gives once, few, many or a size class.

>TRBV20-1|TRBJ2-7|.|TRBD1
CSATTGARPYEQYF
TGCAGTGCTACCACAGGGGCAAGACCCTACGAGCAGTACTTC
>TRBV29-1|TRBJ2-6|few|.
CSVEGSGSGANVLTF
TGCAGCGTTGAAGGGAGTGGGTCTGGGGCCAACGTCCTGACTTTC
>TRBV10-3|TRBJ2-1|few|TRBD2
CAISSGTSGGKGIHEQFF
TGTGCCATCAGTTCCGGGACTAGCGGGGGTAAGGGCATCCATGAGCAGTTCTTC
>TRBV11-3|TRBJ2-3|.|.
CASSLGGKGDTQYF
TGTGCCAGCAGCTTAGGTGGTAAGGGGGATACGCAGTATTTT
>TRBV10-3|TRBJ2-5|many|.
CAISSREETQYF
TGTGCCATCAGTTCTAGGGAGGAGACCCAGTACTTC
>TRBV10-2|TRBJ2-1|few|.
CASGVSGGDNEQFF
TGCGCCAGCGGGGTCTCCGGGGGTGACAATGAGCAGTTCTTC
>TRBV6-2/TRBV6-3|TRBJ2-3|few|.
CACGGSVHTQYF
TGTGCTTGCGGAGGGAGTGTACATACGCAGTATTTT
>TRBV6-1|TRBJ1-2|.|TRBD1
CASSPAGDRAIYGYTF
TGTGCCAGCTCGCCGGCCGGGGACAGGGCCATCTATGGCTACACCTTC
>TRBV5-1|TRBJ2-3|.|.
CASSPLGAGIMDTQYF
TGCGCCAGCAGCCCCCTTGGAGCGGGCATAATGGATACGCAGTATTTT
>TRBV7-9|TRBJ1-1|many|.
CASSFISTTEAFF
TGTGCCAGCAGCTTCATCTCTACAACTGAAGCTTTCTTT
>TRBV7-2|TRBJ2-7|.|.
CASSYQARNPYEQYF
TGTGCCAGCAGCTACCAGGCTCGTAATCCTTACGAGCAGTACTTC
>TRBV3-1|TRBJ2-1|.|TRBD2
CASSQEGTFGLAGGEQFF
TGTGCCAGCAGCCAAGAAGGAACGTTCGGACTAGCGGGAGGTGAGCAGTTCTTC
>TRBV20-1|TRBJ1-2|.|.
CSARDSGQGYTF
TGCAGTGCTAGAGATTCAGGGCAAGGCTACACCTTC
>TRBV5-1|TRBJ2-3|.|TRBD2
CASSLTGGGVDTQYF
TGCGCCAGCAGCTTGACCGGGGGGGGTGTGGATACGCAGTATTTT
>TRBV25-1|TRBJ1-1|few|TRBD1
CATRTGSGEAFF
TGTGCCACCCGGACAGGGTCGGGTGAAGCTTTCTTT
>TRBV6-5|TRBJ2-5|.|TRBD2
CASSYSTSGGFGETQYF
TGTGCCAGCAGTTACTCGACTAGCGGGGGATTTGGGGAGACCCAGTACTTC
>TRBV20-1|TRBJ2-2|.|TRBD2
CSARGGLAGGTNTGELFF
TGCAGTGCTAGAGGGGGACTAGCGGGAGGAACGAACACCGGGGAGCTGTTTTTT
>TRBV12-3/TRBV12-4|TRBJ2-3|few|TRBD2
CATRTSGRTPLTGPQYF
TGTGCCACTCGGACTAGCGGGAGGACACCCCTCACCGGGCCGCAGTATTTT
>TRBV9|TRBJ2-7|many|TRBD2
CASTSGGIYEQYF
TGTGCCAGCACTAGCGGGGGGATCTACGAGCAGTACTTC
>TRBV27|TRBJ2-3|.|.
CASSNREGTQYF
TGTGCCAGCAGCAACAGGGAAGGGACGCAGTATTTT
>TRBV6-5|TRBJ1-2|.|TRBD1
CASSSGQGIGRGYTF
TGTGCCAGCAGTTCGGGACAGGGGATCGGCAGAGGCTACACCTTC
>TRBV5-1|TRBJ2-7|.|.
CASSLQGPSYEQYF
TGCGCCAGCAGCTTACAGGGCCCTTCCTACGAGCAGTACTTC
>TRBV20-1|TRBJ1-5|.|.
CSARDGPSQPQHF
TGCAGTGCTAGAGACGGACCTTCTCAGCCCCAGCATTTT
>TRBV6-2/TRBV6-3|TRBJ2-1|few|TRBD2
CASWGTSGAYNEQFF
TGTGCCAGCTGGGGCACTAGCGGGGCTTACAATGAGCAGTTCTTC
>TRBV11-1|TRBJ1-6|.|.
CASSLAVGGVSPLHF
TGTGCCAGCAGCTTAGCGGTGGGGGGCGTTTCACCCCTCCACTTT
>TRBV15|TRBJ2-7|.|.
CATRQTFRDIQYF
TGTGCCACCAGGCAAACCTTCAGGGACATACAGTACTTC
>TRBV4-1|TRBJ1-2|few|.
CASSQGTQGGGYTF
TGCGCCAGCAGCCAAGGGACGCAAGGGGGGGGCTACACCTTC
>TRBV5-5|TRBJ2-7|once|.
CASGRGPLCEQYF
TGTGCCAGCGGCCGGGGGCCGCTCTGCGAGCAGTACTTC
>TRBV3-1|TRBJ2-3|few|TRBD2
CASSQDLSSGGKNTQYF
TGTGCCAGCAGCCAAGATCTGTCTAGCGGGGGTAAAAATACGCAGTATTTT
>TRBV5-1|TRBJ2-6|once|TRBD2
CASAPGRGTLGANVLTF
TGCGCCAGCGCCCCGGGGAGGGGAACTTTGGGGGCCAACGTCCTGACTTTC
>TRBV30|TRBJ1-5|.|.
CAWSKRSPSRIFLNQPQHF
TGTGCCTGGAGTAAGAGGAGCCCTTCTCGAATCTTCCTCAATCAGCCCCAGCATTTT
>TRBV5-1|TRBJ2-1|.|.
CASSPGISGNEQFF
TGCGCCAGCAGCCCCGGAATTTCCGGCAATGAGCAGTTCTTC
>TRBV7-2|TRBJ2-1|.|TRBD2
CASSLGSSPAGRYEQFF
TGTGCCAGCAGCTTAGGTTCGTCTCCAGCGGGAAGGTATGAGCAGTTCTTC
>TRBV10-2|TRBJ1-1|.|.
CASSYRKGEAFF
TGCGCCAGCAGTTACAGGAAGGGTGAAGCTTTCTTT
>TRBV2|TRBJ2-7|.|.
CASSDSDGAEQYF
TGTGCCAGCAGTGATTCGGACGGGGCGGAGCAGTACTTC
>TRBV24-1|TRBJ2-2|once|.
CATSHGTSNTGELFF
TGTGCCACCAGTCACGGGACGTCGAACACCGGGGAGCTGTTTTTT
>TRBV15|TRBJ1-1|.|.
CATSRDGHRAFF
TGTGCCACCAGCAGAGACGGACATAGAGCTTTCTTT
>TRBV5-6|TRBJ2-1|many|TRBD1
CASNRPDRAFGEQFF
TGTGCCAGCAACCGCCCGGACAGGGCCTTCGGCGAGCAGTTCTTC
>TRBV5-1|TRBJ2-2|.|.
CASSFSIGEANTGELFF
TGCGCCAGCAGCTTCTCTATAGGAGAAGCTAACACCGGGGAGCTGTTTTTT
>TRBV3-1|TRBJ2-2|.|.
CASSLQHTGELFF
TGTGCCAGCAGCCTGCAGCACACCGGGGAGCTGTTTTTT
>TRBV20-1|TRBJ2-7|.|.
CSARGLYEQYF
TGCAGTGCTAGGGGGCTCTACGAGCAGTACTTC
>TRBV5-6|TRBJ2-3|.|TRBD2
CASSFSGLAASTDTQYF
TGTGCCAGCAGCTTCTCGGGACTAGCGGCTAGCACAGATACGCAGTATTTT
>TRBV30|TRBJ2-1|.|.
CAWSVLAPSSYNEQFF
TGTGCCTGGAGTGTGCTAGCGCCGAGCTCCTACAATGAGCAGTTCTTC
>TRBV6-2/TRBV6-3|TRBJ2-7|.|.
CASSYETESYEQYF
TGTGCCAGCAGTTACGAGACAGAGAGCTACGAGCAGTACTTC
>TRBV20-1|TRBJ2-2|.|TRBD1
CSASQGSDGELFF
TGCAGTGCCTCACAGGGGTCTGACGGGGAGCTGTTTTTT
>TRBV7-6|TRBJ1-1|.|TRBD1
CASSLMTGTMNTEAFF
TGTGCCAGCAGCTTAATGACAGGGACCATGAACACTGAAGCTTTCTTT
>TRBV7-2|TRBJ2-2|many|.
CASSLVVPGELFF
TGTGCCAGCAGCTTAGTTGTACCCGGGGAGCTGTTTTTT
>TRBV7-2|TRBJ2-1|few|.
CASSPRGLSSYNEQFF
TGTGCCAGCAGTCCCCGGGGGCTGTCCTCCTACAATGAGCAGTTCTTC
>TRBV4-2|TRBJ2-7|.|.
CASSQPLTSRAYEQYF
TGTGCCAGCAGCCAACCCCTAACTAGCAGAGCCTACGAGCAGTACTTC
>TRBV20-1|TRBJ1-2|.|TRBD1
CSARATGDYGYTF
TGCAGTGCTCGCGCAACAGGGGACTATGGCTACACCTTC
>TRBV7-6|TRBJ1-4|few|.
CASSFRVDEKLFF
TGTGCCAGCAGCTTTCGGGTGGATGAAAAACTGTTTTTT
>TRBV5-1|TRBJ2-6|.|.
CASSLDGSSGANVLTF
TGCGCCAGCAGCCTCGACGGCAGCTCTGGGGCCAACGTCCTGACTTTC
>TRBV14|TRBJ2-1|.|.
CASSPLRGVRSYNEQFF
TGTGCCAGCAGCCCATTGCGAGGAGTGCGATCCTACAATGAGCAGTTCTTC
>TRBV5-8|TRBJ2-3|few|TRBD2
CASSLSGKSTDTQYF
TGTGCCAGCAGCTTGAGCGGGAAGAGCACAGATACGCAGTATTTT
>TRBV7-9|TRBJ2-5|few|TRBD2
CASSPIAGEAQYF
TGTGCCAGCAGCCCGATAGCGGGGGAGGCCCAGTACTTC
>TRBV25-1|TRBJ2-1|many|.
CASTKGGYNEQFF
TGTGCCAGCACGAAAGGGGGTTACAATGAGCAGTTCTTC
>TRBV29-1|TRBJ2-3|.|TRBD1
CSVQGAADTQYF
TGCAGCGTTCAGGGGGCGGCAGATACGCAGTATTTT
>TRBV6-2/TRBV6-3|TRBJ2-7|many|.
CASSFFPYEQYF
TGTGCCAGCAGCTTCTTCCCCTACGAGCAGTACTTC
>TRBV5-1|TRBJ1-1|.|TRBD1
CASSLEGQGAQAFF
TGCGCCAGCAGCTTGGAGGGACAGGGGGCCCAAGCTTTCTTT
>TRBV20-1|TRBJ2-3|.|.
CSAPKGLAGDTQYF
TGCAGTGCACCCAAAGGCCTAGCAGGAGATACGCAGTATTTT